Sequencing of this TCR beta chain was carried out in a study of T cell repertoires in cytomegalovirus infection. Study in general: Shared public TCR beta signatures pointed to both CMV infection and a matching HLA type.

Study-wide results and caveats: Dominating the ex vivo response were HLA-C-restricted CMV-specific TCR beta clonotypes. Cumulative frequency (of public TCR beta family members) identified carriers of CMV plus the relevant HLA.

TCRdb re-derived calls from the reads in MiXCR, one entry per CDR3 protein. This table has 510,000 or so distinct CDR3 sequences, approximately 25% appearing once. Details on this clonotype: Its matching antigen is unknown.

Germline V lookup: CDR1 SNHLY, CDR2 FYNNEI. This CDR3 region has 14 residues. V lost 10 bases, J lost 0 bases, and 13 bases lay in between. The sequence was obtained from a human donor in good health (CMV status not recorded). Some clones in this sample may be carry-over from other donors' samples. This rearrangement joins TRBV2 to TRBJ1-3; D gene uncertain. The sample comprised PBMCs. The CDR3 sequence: CATRELSSGNTIYF. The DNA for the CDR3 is TGTGCCACCCGGGAGCTTAGCTCTGGAAACACCATATATTTT.